This passage covers 28 T cell receptor beta chains from one sample sequenced in a study of blood T cell repertoires in COVID-19. Sequencing was performed with immunoSEQ multiplex PCR; in TCRdb, only in-frame clones are kept and a portion is missing. The top ten hold 5% of the sample, which has roughly 330,000 clones, around 90% seen once. Sequencing input: PBMCs or T cells enriched from blood (not recorded which). The receptors originated from a young man who had recovered from COVID-19.

The genes are TRBV30 and TRBJ1-1; D uncertain. Germline values: CDR1 GTSNPN, CDR2 SVGIG (reference sequence). Trimming left V 4 bases short and J 2 bases short, with 14 bases between. There are 14 residues in the CDR3. The CDR3 loop reads CAWTSAGSNTEAFF. In DNA, the CDR3 is TGTGCCTGGACCTCCGCAGGATCCAACACTGAAGCTTTCTTT.

The chain uses TRBV10-3 and TRBJ2-1; weak D call: TRBD2 (6 bases). Germline assignment: CDR1 ENHRY and CDR2 SYGVKD. Trimming removed 6 bases at V and 6 bases at J, with 18 bases between. The CDR3 runs 15 residues. CDR3 nucleotides: TGTGCCATCAGAGACCCGGGGGTCCGAGGCAATGAGCAGTTCTTC. Its protein is CAIRDPGVRGNEQFF.

The chain joins TRBV5-1 to TRBJ2-3, with D perhaps TRBD1 (5 bases). Trimming pared 4 bases from V and 6 bases from J, leaving 9 bases between. The length of the CDR3 is 12 residues. Germline V gene sequence: CDR1 SGHRS, CDR2 YFSETQ. CDR3: CASSGARDTQYF. In nucleotides, the CDR3 is TGCGCCAGCAGCGGGGCAAGGGATACGCAGTATTTT.

The J gene is TRBJ2-1, the V gene TRBV2, with 13 bases aligning to TRBD2. The CDR3 totals 15 residues. V shed 11 bases and J 7 bases; nucleotides not matched to a gene: 11. Germline CDR1 is SNHLY and CDR2 is FYNNEI. CDR3 amino acids: CAGRLAGGYLNEQFF. CDR3 DNA: TGTGCCGGCCGACTAGCGGGGGGCTATTTGAATGAGCAGTTCTTC.

V usage is TRBV21-1 and J usage is TRBJ2-1; the table calls TRBD1, which could not be checked here. TRBV21-1 is a listed pseudogene. This CDR3 has 18 amino acids. CDR3 DNA: TGTGCCAGCAGCAAAGCTGGCAGGGGGCTTAGCTCCTACAATGAGCAGTTCTTC. Protein: CASSKAGRGLSSYNEQFF.

This rearrangement joins TRBV5-1 to TRBJ1-5; D not resolved. Trimming stripped 0 bases from V and 6 bases from J, with 16 bases between. The CDR3 spans 16 residues. The germline V gene has CDR1 SGHRS and CDR2 YFSETQ. CDR3 sequence (DNA): TGCGCCAGCAGCTTGGCCGGTCGGGATAGCGGTCAGCCCCAGCATTTT. Amino acid sequence: CASSLAGRDSGQPQHF.

The V and J genes are TRBV28 and TRBJ2-2, with D unclear. Germline loops: CDR1 MDHEN, CDR2 SYDVKM. The germline V and J ends were trimmed by 6 bases and 1 base, with 12 bases remaining between them. The CDR3 runs 15 residues. CDR3 in amino acids: CASRPQDKNTGELFF. As DNA, the CDR3 is TGTGCCAGCAGACCCCAAGACAAGAACACCGGGGAGCTGTTTTTT.

The chain is built from TRBV5-6 and TRBJ2-2; D might be TRBD2 (5 bases). Germline CDR1 is SGHDT and CDR2 is YYEEEE. Trimming removed 5 bases at V and 6 bases at J, with 20 bases between. This CDR3 region has 16 residues. CDR3 amino acids: CASSFRTLSRAGELFF. CDR3 bases: TGTGCCAGCAGTTTCCGGACCCTGTCGAGGGCCGGGGAGCTGTTTTTT.

The V and J genes are TRBV7-3 and TRBJ2-4; D is unclear. The CDR3 is 16 amino acids. Trimming cost V 1 base and J 0 bases, with 10 bases left between them. Germline CDR1 is SGHTA and CDR2 is FQGTGA. The CDR3 here is CASSLRYPIAKNIQYF. CDR3 nucleotides: TGTGCCAGCAGCTTAAGATACCCTATAGCCAAAAACATTCAGTACTTC.

The chain uses TRBV7-9 and TRBJ2-2; D gene uncertain. This CDR3 has 12 residues. The ends were cut back, 5 bases at V and 6 bases at J, with 7 bases in the middle. Germline V gene lookup returns CDR1 SEHNR and CDR2 FQNEAQ (reference sequence). This CDR3 reads CASSLQSGELFF. The CDR3 DNA sequence: TGTGCCAGCAGCCTCCAGTCCGGGGAGCTGTTTTTT.

CDR3: CASSTGSLRSEQYF. CDR3 DNA: TGTGCCAGTAGTACCGGGTCGTTACGGAGTGAGCAGTACTTC. This rearrangement joins TRBV19 to TRBJ2-7; D remains ambiguous. The germline V gene has CDR1 LNHDA and CDR2 SQIVND (reference sequence). The V and J ends lost 4 bases and 7 bases respectively, with 17 bases between them. This CDR3 region has 14 residues.

V gene TRBV9 combines with J gene TRBJ2-5, with TRBD1 as a possible D gene (6 bases). Trimming took 2 bases from V and 1 from J, leaving 9 bases between them. The germline V gene has CDR1 SGDLS and CDR2 YYNGEE. The CDR3 loop spans 14 amino acids. Here the CDR3 DNA reads TGTGCCAGCAGCGTCAGGGGTTCCCAAGAGACCCAGTACTTC. This gives the protein CASSVRGSQETQYF.

This clone has more than one count but fewer than ten. The chain is built from TRBV11-2 and TRBJ1-6; unclear D gene. V gave up 3 bases and J gave up 8 bases, with 14 bases separating them. The CDR3 runs 15 residues. Germline lookup yields CDR1 SGHAT and CDR2 FQNNGV. CDR3 coding DNA: TGTGCCAGCAGCTTCGAGGCATCCGGCTATTCACCCCTCCACTTT. The encoded protein is CASSFEASGYSPLHF.

The V call is TRBV5-1, the J call TRBJ1-3; D gene uncertain. Germline CDR1 is SGHRS and CDR2 is YFSETQ. With 6 bases removed from V and 0 bases from J, the gap between germline ends came to 10 bases. CDR3 length: 14 amino acids. As DNA, the CDR3 is TGCGCCAGCACCCCGGGAACCTCTGGAAACACCATATATTTT. Its translation is CASTPGTSGNTIYF.

This clone was seen a single time. The chain recombines TRBV19 with TRBJ2-3; possible D gene TRBD2, 6 bases. CDR1 is LNHDA, CDR2 SQIVND, per germline (reference sequence). Between the trimmed V and J ends, which lost 7 bases and 4 bases, there was a span of 15 bases. The CDR3 consists of 14 residues. In DNA form, the CDR3 reads TGTGCCAGTATGGGGGGTTTGTTAGCAGATACGCAGTATTTT. This translates into CASMGGLLADTQYF.

This chain connects TRBV19 to TRBJ2-5, with 9 bases matching TRBD2. The CDR3 runs to 14 residues. Germline trimming cut 7 bases from V and 3 bases from J; bases unmatched to any gene: 6. CDR1 is LNHDA and CDR2 is SQIVND in the germline V gene (reference sequence). The CDR3 region is CASKDLAGKETQYF. The CDR3, as DNA: TGTGCCAGTAAGGACCTAGCGGGGAAAGAGACCCAGTACTTC.

The J gene is TRBJ2-3, the V gene TRBV2; D is perhaps TRBD1 (7 bases). Trimming removed 2 bases at V and 5 bases at J, with 11 bases between. The CDR3 loop spans 14 amino acids. CDR1 is SNHLY and CDR2 is FYNNEI in the germline V gene. The CDR3 sequence is CASSERGREDTQYF. In DNA, the CDR3 is TGTGCCAGCAGTGAAAGGGGGCGGGAAGATACGCAGTATTTT.

Only a few counts were recorded for this clone. The chain has TRBV27 and TRBJ2-1, with a possible D match to TRBD1 (6 bases). Germline V lookup: CDR1 MNHEY, CDR2 SMNVEV (reference sequence). This CDR3 spans 13 amino acids. Trimming cost V 3 bases and J 7 bases, with 10 bases left between them. The CDR3 bases are TGTGCCAGCAGTTTGGACAGTGAGAATGAGCAGTTCTTC. Protein product: CASSLDSENEQFF.

The chain employs TRBV13 and TRBJ2-5; D ambiguous. The CDR3 extends over 14 amino acids. Germline lookup yields CDR1 PRHDT and CDR2 FYEKMQ (reference sequence). Trimming stripped 0 bases from V and 5 bases from J, with 10 bases between. CDR3 in DNA: TGTGCCAGCAGCTTAGGGGGCAGGTCGGAGACCCAGTACTTC. Translation gives CASSLGGRSETQYF.

This chain uses TRBV29-1 with TRBJ2-2; 9 bases match TRBD1. V shed 6 bases and J 4 bases; nucleotides not matched to a gene: 6. Germline V gives CDR1 SQVTM, CDR2 ANQGSEA. The CDR3 has 14 amino acids. CDR3 sequence: CSVTQGAGTGELFF. The DNA of the CDR3 is TGCAGCGTGACACAGGGGGCTGGCACCGGGGAGCTGTTTTTT.

The gene calls are TRBV3-1 (or the pseudogene TRBV3-2) and TRBJ1-1, with 8 bases lining up with TRBD1. V lost 6 bases to trimming and J lost 0 bases; unmatched junction nucleotides: 6. In germline, CDR1 is LGHDT, CDR2 YNNKEL (reference sequence). The CDR3 is 15 amino acids. DNA for the CDR3: TGTGCCAGCAGTTCAGGGGACAGGATGAACACTGAAGCTTTCTTT. This encodes CASSSGDRMNTEAFF.

The chain employs TRBV10-1 and TRBJ1-1, with TRBD1 as a possible D gene (5 bases). Germline lookup yields CDR1 WNHNN and CDR2 SYGVQD (reference sequence). Trimming pared 4 bases from V and 3 bases from J, leaving 18 bases between. The CDR3 runs 16 residues. DNA for the CDR3: TGCGCCAGCAGTGGAAACCTACGGGGGACGGACACTGAAGCTTTCTTT. Protein sequence: CASSGNLRGTDTEAFF.

This chain links TRBV7-9 with TRBJ2-3; D may be TRBD2 (5 bases). The CDR3 has 15 residues. Germline V gives CDR1 SEHNR, CDR2 FQNEAQ (reference sequence). Trimming stripped 5 bases from V and 0 bases from J, with 12 bases between. CDR3 loop: CASSLRTGSTDTQYF. The CDR3, as DNA: TGTGCCAGCAGCCTCCGGACTGGAAGCACAGATACGCAGTATTTT.

The V and J genes are TRBV28 and TRBJ1-2, with TRBD1 matching over 9 bases. Germline values: CDR1 MDHEN, CDR2 SYDVKM. The length of the CDR3 is 18 residues. V trimming: 8 bases; J trimming: 7 bases; junction bases outside the gene matches: 23. CDR3 protein: CASHTITVGGTGTFGYTF. As DNA, the CDR3 is TGTGCCAGCCACACAATTACGGTGGGGGGGACAGGGACCTTTGGCTACACCTTC.

This clone was recorded once. This sequence joins TRBV6-5 and TRBJ2-1; 8 positions match TRBD1. Germline CDR1 MNHEY, CDR2 SVGAGI. CDR3 length: 15 amino acids. J lost 4 bases, V lost 6 bases, and 8 bases had no gene match. The CDR3 loop reads CASSPGGPEYNEQFF. The DNA of the CDR3 is TGTGCCAGCAGCCCAGGGGGCCCCGAATACAATGAGCAGTTCTTC.

V gene TRBV19 combines with J gene TRBJ1-5; 7 positions agree with TRBD1. This CDR3 contains 17 residues. Trimming removed 3 bases from V and 1 base from J; junction bases left unmatched: 9. From germline, CDR1 is LNHDA and CDR2 SQIVND (reference sequence). The CDR3 is CASSMGYRGRSNQPQHF. The CDR3 coding sequence is TGTGCCAGTAGTATGGGATACAGGGGAAGGAGCAATCAGCCCCAGCATTTT.

This clone was detected many times. The chain is built from TRBV29-1 and TRBJ1-1; no reliable D call. Trimming shortened V by 0 bases and J by 10 bases, and 12 bases separated the two germline ends. CDR1 and CDR2 from the germline V gene are SQVTM and ANQGSEA. The CDR3 is 12 amino acids. CDR3 sequence: CSVEDHLLRAFF. DNA of the CDR3: TGCAGCGTTGAAGATCACCTGCTGAGAGCTTTCTTT.

The chain links TRBV19 to TRBJ2-1; 8 positions agree with TRBD2. The CDR3 runs 16 residues. The V gene end was trimmed by 5 bases and the J gene end by 9 bases; junction bases not matched to a gene: 15. CDR1 is LNHDA and CDR2 is SQIVND in the germline V gene (reference sequence). The DNA for the CDR3 is TGTGCCAGTAGTTCGGGGTCGCCGGGGGGGCCGAGTGAGCAGTTCTTC. It codes for CASSSGSPGGPSEQFF.